This TCR beta chain was sequenced in a study of radiation and T cells in renal cell carcinoma. The table came from immunoSEQ multiplex PCR; TCRdb's copy has only in-frame clones and leaves some out. The sample lists roughly 9,000 clones, around three fifths occurring once. In this sample, this clone turned up a few times. Treatment indicated: 15 Gy SBRT to primary tumor, nephrectomy 4 weeks later. V was clipped by 4 bases and J by 4 bases, with 5 bases between them. The CDR3 is 11 amino acids. Germline CDR1 is SGDLS and CDR2 is YYNGEE. The starting material was tumor tissue, obtained from a patient whose treatment included radiotherapy and nephrectomy. The TCR sequence derives from a man aged 55 to 70 with renal cell carcinoma. The chain uses TRBV9 and TRBJ1-2; D is unresolved. CDR3 coding DNA: TGTGCCAGCAGCCTCTCCTATGGCTACACCTTC. Residues: CASSLSYGYTF.